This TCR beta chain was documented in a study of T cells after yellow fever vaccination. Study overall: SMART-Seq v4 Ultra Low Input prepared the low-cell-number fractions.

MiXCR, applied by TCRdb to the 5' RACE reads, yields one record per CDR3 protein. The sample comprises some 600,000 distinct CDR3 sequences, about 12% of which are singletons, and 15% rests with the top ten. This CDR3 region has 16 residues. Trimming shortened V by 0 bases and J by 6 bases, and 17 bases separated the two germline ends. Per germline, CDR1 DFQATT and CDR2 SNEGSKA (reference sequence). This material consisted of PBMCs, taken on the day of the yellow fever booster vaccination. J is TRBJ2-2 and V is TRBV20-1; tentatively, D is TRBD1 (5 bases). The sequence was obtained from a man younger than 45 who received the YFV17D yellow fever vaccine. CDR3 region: CSARDLGALFPGELFF. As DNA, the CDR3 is TGCAGTGCTAGAGATCTTGGGGCTCTGTTCCCCGGGGAGCTGTTTTTT.